A single sample is the source of the 18 T cell receptor beta chains below, sequenced in a study of metastatic and nonmetastatic thyroid tumors. TCRdb re-called clones via MiXCR from the PCR reads. The table lists around 15,000 clones, about 27% of them singletons. None of the patients had undergone any treatment ahead of thyroid surgery. Sequenced sample: blood. These receptors came from a female donor with papillary thyroid cancer or a benign thyroid nodule (not recorded which). Some clones in this sample may be carry-over from other donors' samples.

The chain is built from TRBV6-1 and TRBJ2-7, with D unclear. V lost 8 bases and J lost 7, with 15 bases in between. CDR1 MNHNS and CDR2 SASEGT come from the germline V gene. The CDR3 has 12 amino acids. Here the CDR3 DNA reads TGTGCCAGCGCGGAGTTCTCTGGTGAGCAGTACTTC. Protein sequence: CASAEFSGEQYF.

The CDR3 loop is CSARLGTSALYNEQFF. CDR3 nucleotides: TGCAGTGCTAGACTCGGGACTAGCGCTCTATACAATGAGCAGTTCTTC. The chain employs TRBV20-1 and TRBJ2-1; 10 bases map to TRBD2. CDR1 is DFQATT, CDR2 SNEGSKA, per germline (reference sequence). This CDR3 region has 16 residues. The V gene end was trimmed by 2 bases and the J gene end by 4 bases; junction bases not matched to a gene: 8.

This clone was picked up one time. This chain joins TRBV5-8 and TRBJ1-6; unclear D gene. Germline V CDR1 and CDR2: SGHTS, YDEGEE. V lost 3 bases to trimming and J lost 6 bases, with 13 bases between them. The CDR3 is made up of 15 amino acids. CDR3 sequence: CASSSQKKPNSPLHF. CDR3 coding DNA: TGTGCCAGCAGCTCACAAAAGAAACCTAATTCACCCCTCCACTTT.

This clone was detected a few times. Other nucleotide sequences from this sample produce the same CDR3. This rearrangement joins TRBV10-3 to TRBJ2-5; tentative D call: TRBD2 (6 bases). Looked up from germline, CDR1 is ENHRY and CDR2 is SYGVKD. The CDR3 runs 16 residues. Trimming took off 6 bases at V and 5 bases at J, with 22 bases between the two ends. The CDR3 loop reads CAIRGTLAVGGETQYF. DNA of the CDR3: TGTGCCATCAGGGGAACACTAGCTGTAGGAGGGGAGACCCAGTACTTC.

The CDR3 DNA reads TGCGCCAGCAGCTTGATTGAGAGGGGAACCTACAATGAGCAGTTCTTC. Its translation is CASSLIERGTYNEQFF. This chain joins TRBV5-1 and TRBJ2-1; TRBD1 or TRBD2 may be the D gene (5 bases each). The CDR3 covers 16 residues. Germline CDR1 and CDR2: SGHRS and YFSETQ. Trimming removed 1 base from V and 2 bases from J, with 13 bases in between.

CDR3 bases: TGCGCCAGCAGCCCAGGGTTCTCCACTTATAATTCACCCCTCCACTTT. Encoded protein: CASSPGFSTYNSPLHF. The J gene is TRBJ1-6, the V gene TRBV5-1, with D possibly matching TRBD1 (5 bases). V was cut by 4 bases and J by 4 bases, with 15 bases left in between. The CDR3 sequence is 16 residues long. CDR1 is SGHRS and CDR2 is YFSETQ in the germline V gene.

This clone was observed at least ten times. V and J are TRBV25-1 and TRBJ2-7; possible D gene TRBD1, 5 bases. Germline assignment: CDR1 MGHDK and CDR2 SYGVNS. The ends were cut back, 8 bases at V and 4 bases at J, with 21 bases in the middle. This CDR3 contains 15 residues. The CDR3 here is CASFYFFWGAYEQYV. The DNA for the CDR3 is TGTGCCAGCTTCTACTTTTTTTGGGGCGCATACGAGCAGTACGTC.

This clone is classed as medium-sized. The genes are TRBV9 and TRBJ1-3; D is possibly TRBD1 (6 bases). Germline loops: CDR1 SGDLS, CDR2 YYNGEE. CDR3 length: 15 residues. The ends were cut back, 3 bases at V and 0 bases at J, with 10 bases in the middle. The DNA for the CDR3 is TGTGCCAGCAGCGCGGACAGACCCTCTGGAAACACCATATATTTT. This gives the protein CASSADRPSGNTIYF.

This clone occurred many times. The chain uses TRBV12-3 or TRBV12-4 and TRBJ2-5; 7 positions agree with TRBD2. The CDR3 totals 15 residues. V lost 5 bases and J lost 5; bases outside the gene matches: 11. CDR3: CASSEGLVIGETQYF. The CDR3 nucleotides read TGTGCCAGCAGTGAAGGACTAGTCATAGGCGAGACCCAGTACTTC.

In the case of this clone: The junction differs from germline at one of its ends, possibly a read error. The V call is TRBV11-1, the J call TRBJ2-2; TRBD2 matches 12 bases. The CDR3 is 17 residues long. Germline-derived CDR1 and CDR2 are SGHAT and FQDESV (reference sequence). The CDR3 coding sequence is TGTGCCAGCAGCCGCAGACTAGCGGGAGAGGATCGCGGGGATCTGTTTTTT. Translated, it gives CASSRRLAGEDRGDLFF.

This clone came up many times. The chain carries TRBV25-1 and TRBJ2-1, with 9 bases fitting TRBD1. V was clipped by 6 bases and J by 3 bases; unmatched bases: 3. CDR1 and CDR2 (germline): MGHDK, SYGVNS. CDR3 size: 14 residues. CDR3 nucleotides: TGTGCCAGCAGCGGGGACAGGGTCTACAATGAGCAGTTCTTC. This gives the protein CASSGDRVYNEQFF.

The chain couples TRBV28 to TRBJ1-2, with D unresolved. The V end lost 6 bases, the J end lost 6 bases, and 14 bases lay between the germline ends. CDR1 and CDR2 from the germline V gene are MDHEN and SYDVKM. The CDR3 has 13 residues. For the CDR3, the DNA is TGTGCCAGCAGAATAACAAGTTCAGATGGCTACACCTTC. Translating gives CASRITSSDGYTF.

The chain combines TRBV2 with TRBJ1-6, with 9 positions matching TRBD1. CDR1 and CDR2 (germline): SNHLY, FYNNEI. Unmatched junction bases numbered 13, after V lost 6 bases and J lost 1 base. The CDR3 loop spans 19 amino acids. The CDR3 protein is CASRPLPRQGGSYNSPLHF. Here the CDR3 DNA reads TGTGCCAGCAGACCCCTCCCGAGACAGGGGGGTTCCTATAATTCACCCCTCCACTTT.

The table lists this clone with a count of one. The genes are TRBV7-2 and TRBJ2-7; D uncertain. CDR3 length: 13 residues. Per germline, CDR1 SGHTA and CDR2 FQGNSA. The ends were cut back, 5 bases at V and 4 bases at J, with 12 bases in the middle. Written as DNA, the CDR3 is TGTGCCAGCAGCCTACGGTCCAATTACGAGCAGTACTTC. Encoded protein: CASSLRSNYEQYF. The full variable domain, completed using reference TRBV7-2 and TRBJ2-7, is GAGVSQSPSNKVTEKGKDVELRCDPISGHTALYWYRQSLGQGLEFLIYFQGNSAPDKSGLPSDRFSAERTGGSVSTLTIQRTQQEDSAVYLCASSLRSNYEQYFGPGTRLTVT.

By share, this clone ranks as medium-sized (0.01 to 0.1%). V gene TRBV9 combines with J gene TRBJ2-7; 8 bases match TRBD2. The CDR3 has 14 amino acids. Germline V gene sequence: CDR1 SGDLS, CDR2 YYNGEE. V shed 5 bases and J 5 bases; nucleotides not matched to a gene: 9. CDR3 protein: CASSVGLGGDEQYF. Here the CDR3 DNA reads TGTGCCAGCAGTGTGGGACTAGGGGGAGACGAGCAGTACTTC.

This clone was picked up a small number of times. The J gene is TRBJ1-2, the V gene TRBV25-1, with unresolved D. The CDR3 sequence is 11 residues long. CDR1 and CDR2 from the germline V gene are MGHDK and SYGVNS. The ends were cut back, 2 bases at V and 7 bases at J, with 5 bases in the middle. Here the CDR3 DNA reads TGTGCCAGCAGTGAAGTGGGTGGCTACACCTTC. Its translation: CASSEVGGYTF.

This clone was observed many times. This chain links TRBV28 with TRBJ2-2; TRBD2 matches 12 bases. V lost 3 bases and J lost 4; bases outside the gene matches: 0. The CDR3 consists of 15 residues. CDR1 is MDHEN, CDR2 SYDVKM, per germline. CDR3: CASSLGLAGTGELFF. In DNA, the CDR3 is TGTGCCAGCAGTTTGGGACTAGCGGGCACCGGGGAGCTGTTTTTT.

This clone is judged medium-sized. The gene calls are TRBV18 and TRBJ2-7; 9 bases are shared with TRBD1. The junction had 8 bases not matched to a gene; V was cut back by 2 bases and J by 6 bases. The CDR3 contains 15 residues. Germline values: CDR1 KGHSH, CDR2 LQKENI. The CDR3 region has the DNA TGTGCCAGCTCACCAGCCGGGACAGGGACATCCGAGCAGTACTTC. It specifies CASSPAGTGTSEQYF.